This T cell receptor (beta chain) was recovered during a study of T-cell memory formation after mild COVID-19. Study-wide results and limits: Prior to infection, memory already included some responding clones, suggesting cross-reactive memory joined. Unconfirmed was the SARS-CoV-2 specificity of second-wave clones that peaked on day 37.

One entry per CDR3 protein, called by TCRdb with MiXCR from the 5' RACE reads. The sample has around 200,000 distinct CDR3 sequences; about a fifth are singletons. The germline gives CDR1 SGHRS, CDR2 YFSETQ. The CDR3 length is 14 residues. Trimming left V 0 bases short and J 7 bases short, with 14 bases between. This clonotype occurred many times. The antigen is not known. Sample: PBMCs or a T cell subset sorted from them (not recorded which). The TCR sequence derives from a man between 18 and 29 years old who had mild COVID-19 (a few samples of this study predate the infection). Cell type and time point are not known. The V and J genes are TRBV5-1 and TRBJ2-7, with D perhaps TRBD2 (5 bases). As DNA, the CDR3 is TGCGCCAGCAGCTTGGCTCCGGGAAAGAGGGAGCAGTACGTC. It yields the protein CASSLAPGKREQYV.